The 15 T cell receptor beta chains in this list originate from one sample, sequenced in a study of cytomegalovirus exposure and HLA in healthy donors. With 60 Vbeta and 13 Jbeta primers, the PCR was carried out. Using immunoSEQ multiplex PCR, the repertoire was profiled, and TCRdb retains in-frame clones only, with some absent. In the table there are around 160,000 clones, 79% of which are singletons. Sequences were obtained from PBMCs. Receptor source: a middle-aged woman in good health and CMV-seropositive.

The V call is TRBV9, the J call TRBJ1-2, with 10 bases fitting TRBD1. Trimming took 2 bases from V and 4 from J; bases not matched to a gene: 8. This CDR3 contains 16 residues. CDR1 and CDR2 from the germline V gene are SGDLS and YYNGEE. CDR3 sequence: CASSVDGQGGFYGYTF. The CDR3 DNA sequence: TGTGCCAGCAGCGTCGACGGACAGGGGGGTTTCTATGGCTACACCTTC. Combining the CDR3 with reference TRBV9 and TRBJ1-2 gives the whole variable domain DSGVTQTPKHLITATGQRVTLRCSPRSGDLSVYWYQQSLDQGLQFLIQYYNGEERAKGNILERFSAQQFPDLHSELNLSSLELGDSALYFCASSVDGQGGFYGYTFGSGTRLTVV.

This chain links TRBV27 with TRBJ1-1; 7 positions match TRBD1. CDR1 and CDR2 from the germline V gene are MNHEY and SMNVEV (reference sequence). The J segment lost 4 bases and the V segment lost 2 bases, leaving 4 bases of the junction unmatched. CDR3 size: 14 residues. The CDR3 region has the DNA TGTGCCAGCAGTTTAGGAGGGGGCGGCACTGAAGCTTTCTTT. Translating gives CASSLGGGGTEAFF.

The rearrangement links TRBV7-9 to TRBJ2-3; TRBD2 matches at 7 bases. This CDR3 region has 14 residues. Germline trimming cut 1 base from V and 5 bases from J; bases unmatched to any gene: 3. Germline V CDR1 and CDR2: SEHNR, FQNEAQ (reference sequence). The CDR3 sequence: CASSLVAGEDTQYF. Written as DNA, the CDR3 is TGTGCCAGCAGCTTAGTGGCGGGGGAAGATACGCAGTATTTT.

The V gene is TRBV5-6, the J gene TRBJ1-2, with D tentatively TRBD1 (5 bases). Germline V gene sequence: CDR1 SGHDT, CDR2 YYEEEE. With 0 bases removed from V and 4 bases from J, the gap between germline ends came to 10 bases. The CDR3 loop spans 14 amino acids. As DNA, the CDR3 is TGTGCCAGCAGCTTGGAGCCAGGGCCCTATGGCTACACCTTC. Amino acids: CASSLEPGPYGYTF.

The V call is TRBV5-1, the J call TRBJ2-7; D gene unclear. CDR1 is SGHRS, CDR2 YFSETQ, per germline. Trimming took off 2 bases at V and 4 bases at J, with 19 bases between the two ends. The CDR3 loop spans 16 amino acids. The CDR3 DNA reads TGCGCCAGCAGCTTTGCCGGTAAGGAGTCATCATACGAGCAGTACTTC. It specifies CASSFAGKESSYEQYF.

The chain joins TRBV7-6 to TRBJ2-7; the D is unclear. The V and J ends lost 1 base and 2 bases respectively, with 6 bases between them. This CDR3 is 13 amino acids long. Germline CDR1 is SGHVS and CDR2 is FNYEAQ. The CDR3 region has the DNA TGTGCCAGCAGCTTAGATTTTACCTACGAGCAGTACTTC. This codes for CASSLDFTYEQYF.

This clone occurred a few times. This chain connects TRBV30 to TRBJ1-2; D is undetermined. Trimming removed 6 bases at V and 0 bases at J, with 14 bases between. The CDR3 has 14 amino acids. CDR1 is GTSNPN, CDR2 SVGIG, per germline (reference sequence). The CDR3 coding sequence is TGTGCCTGCGCGACGGGGATTTCTAACTATGGCTACACCTTC. As protein: CACATGISNYGYTF.

The chain carries TRBV2 and TRBJ1-1; D not certain. V lost 5 bases and J lost 5, with 15 bases in between. Germline V CDR1 and CDR2: SNHLY, FYNNEI. The CDR3 is 14 amino acids. CDR3 region: CASSPPSIRTEAFF. The CDR3 region has the DNA TGTGCCAGCAGTCCACCCTCTATTCGGACTGAAGCTTTCTTT. Filled out from reference TRBV2 and TRBJ1-1, the complete variable domain reads EPEVTQTPSHQVTQMGQEVILRCVPISNHLYFYWYRQILGQKVEFLVSFYNNEISEKSEIFDDQFSVERPDGSNFTLKIRSTKLEDSAMYFCASSPPSIRTEAFFGQGTRLTVV.

The chain links TRBV6-6 to TRBJ2-2; no clear D. From germline, CDR1 is MNHNY and CDR2 SVGAGI (reference sequence). The CDR3 is 13 residues long. The V and J ends lost 6 bases and 0 bases respectively, with 5 bases between them. The CDR3 sequence: CASSPSNTGELFF. The CDR3 nucleotides are TGTGCCAGCAGCCCTTCGAACACCGGGGAGCTGTTTTTT.

V is TRBV9 and J is TRBJ1-2; TRBD1 matches 8 bases. The CDR3 extends over 13 amino acids. J was trimmed by 4 bases and V by 4 bases; bases with no gene match: 3. CDR1 is SGDLS and CDR2 is YYNGEE in the germline V gene. This CDR3 reads CASSPQGAYGYTF. The CDR3 bases are TGTGCCAGCAGCCCTCAGGGGGCCTATGGCTACACCTTC.

In DNA form, the CDR3 reads TGTGCCAGCAGACCGTTCGGGCGGGGCACAGATACGCAGTATTTT. Residues: CASRPFGRGTDTQYF. This chain connects TRBV11-2 to TRBJ2-3; TRBD2 might be the D (5 bases). Germline CDR1 is SGHAT and CDR2 is FQNNGV. V shed 6 bases and J shed 1 base, with 14 bases lying between them. This CDR3 contains 15 residues.

This chain connects TRBV7-2 to TRBJ2-1; D perhaps matches TRBD1 (6 bases). CDR1 SGHTA and CDR2 FQGNSA come from the germline V gene. Trimming pared 4 bases from V and 3 bases from J, leaving 10 bases between. The CDR3 contains 14 residues. The CDR3 is CASSSQGFYNEQFF. The CDR3 region has the DNA TGTGCCAGCAGCTCCCAGGGGTTCTACAATGAGCAGTTCTTC.

J is TRBJ1-4 and V is TRBV27; 9 bases are shared with TRBD1. The ends lost 5 bases at V and 8 bases at J; junction bases unmatched: 9. This CDR3 is 15 amino acids long. In germline, CDR1 is MNHEY, CDR2 SMNVEV (reference sequence). CDR3 in DNA: TGTGCCAGCAGTACCCGGGACAGGGCAGACGAAAAACTGTTTTTT. Encoded protein: CASSTRDRADEKLFF.

The chain employs TRBV21-1 and TRBJ2-4; the D call of TRBD1 is as the table states it, not checked on the DNA. TRBV21-1 has pseudogene status. The CDR3 is 19 amino acids. The CDR3 nucleotides read TGTGCCAGCAGCAAGTCCGGGACAGCCCACCTCGGGAGCAAAAACATTCAGTACTTC. Translating gives CASSKSGTAHLGSKNIQYF.

The chain combines TRBV18 with TRBJ1-2; no firm D call. Trimming took off 6 bases at V and 2 bases at J, with 10 bases between the two ends. Germline lookup yields CDR1 KGHSH and CDR2 LQKENI. The CDR3 runs 13 residues. The CDR3 loop reads CASSPDTNYGYTF. In DNA, the CDR3 is TGTGCCAGCTCGCCTGACACGAACTATGGCTACACCTTC.